The 25 T cell receptor beta chains below were found in one sample sequenced in a study of technical replicates of blood from a few donors. The protocol was immunoSEQ multiplex PCR, while the TCRdb copy is restricted to in-frame clones and leaves out a portion. The repertoire holds almost 70,000 clones, with around 90% as singletons. The sample consisted of PBMCs. The receptors come from a human donor in good health. Some clones in this sample may be carry-over from other donors' samples.

The CDR3 sequence: CASRVTSGGFNEQFF. The DNA for the CDR3 is TGTGCCAGCAGAGTTACTAGCGGGGGGTTCAATGAGCAGTTCTTC. The chain joins TRBV6-6 to TRBJ2-1, with TRBD2 matching 12 bases. The CDR3 is made up of 15 amino acids. Trimming at V came to 6 bases and at J to 6 bases, leaving 6 bases not matched to a gene. CDR1 MNHNY and CDR2 SVGAGI come from the germline V gene (reference sequence).

The chain links TRBV5-1 to TRBJ2-5; weak D call: TRBD1 (7 bases). The CDR3 loop spans 14 amino acids. Between the trimmed V and J ends, which lost 2 bases and 5 bases, there was a span of 13 bases. CDR1 and CDR2 from the germline V gene are SGHRS and YFSETQ. In DNA, the CDR3 is TGCGCCAGCAGCTTTTCCAGGGGGGCGGAGACCCAGTACTTC. Amino acid sequence: CASSFSRGAETQYF.

This chain uses TRBV9 with TRBJ2-2, with D possibly being TRBD1 (5 bases). Trimming cost V 3 bases and J 1 base, with 13 bases left between them. The CDR3 runs 16 residues. Germline-derived CDR1 and CDR2 are SGDLS and YYNGEE. The CDR3 here is CASSARQSLNTGELFF. The CDR3 DNA reads as TGTGCCAGCAGCGCCAGACAGTCGCTGAACACCGGGGAGCTGTTTTTT.

This sequence joins TRBV27 and TRBJ2-7, with 7 bases identical to TRBD2. The V gene end was trimmed by 9 bases and the J gene end by 4 bases; junction bases not matched to a gene: 15. Germline V gene sequence: CDR1 MNHEY, CDR2 SMNVEV (reference sequence). This CDR3 comprises 15 residues. Written as DNA, the CDR3 is TGTGCCAGTAGGGTGGGTGTCGGGAGGCAATACGAGCAGTACTTC. This sequence encodes CASRVGVGRQYEQYF.

This chain connects TRBV5-6 to TRBJ2-3; the match to TRBD1 covers 12 bases. This CDR3 is built from 15 residues. CDR1 is SGHDT and CDR2 is YYEEEE in the germline V gene. V lost 5 bases, J lost 6 bases, and 7 bases stayed unmatched. The DNA of the CDR3 is TGTGCCAGCAGACCGTGGGACAGGGGGCGGGATACGCAGTATTTT. The encoded protein is CASRPWDRGRDTQYF. Together with reference TRBV5-6 and TRBJ2-3, the CDR3 gives the full variable domain: DAGVTQSPTHLIKTRGQQVTLRCSPKSGHDTVSWYQQALGQGPQFIFQYYEEEERQRGNFPDRFSGHQFPNYSSELNVNALLLGDSALYLCASRPWDRGRDTQYFGPGTRLTVL.

This chain joins TRBV28 and TRBJ1-1; D is unclear. The CDR3 loop spans 13 amino acids. V gave up 6 bases and J gave up 0 bases, with 8 bases separating them. Germline V lookup: CDR1 MDHEN, CDR2 SYDVKM. The CDR3 here is CASSPDLNTEAFF. In DNA form, the CDR3 reads TGTGCCAGCAGCCCTGACTTGAACACTGAAGCTTTCTTT.

The genes are TRBV2 and TRBJ2-4, with unresolved D. Looked up from germline, CDR1 is SNHLY and CDR2 is FYNNEI. V lost 9 bases to trimming and J lost 0 bases, with 12 bases between them. This CDR3 is built from 14 residues. The CDR3 loop reads CASSPILAKNIQYF. The CDR3 region has the DNA TGTGCCAGTAGCCCTATATTAGCCAAAAACATTCAGTACTTC.

The rearrangement links TRBV10-3 to TRBJ1-3, with 9 bases that match TRBD1. Trimming at V came to 5 bases and at J to 3 bases, leaving 20 bases not matched to a gene. Germline V gene lookup returns CDR1 ENHRY and CDR2 SYGVKD. The CDR3 covers 20 residues. CDR3: CAISPPPGTGMAVGGNTIYF. The DNA of the CDR3 is TGTGCCATCAGTCCCCCTCCCGGGACAGGGATGGCGGTTGGTGGAAACACCATATATTTT.

This chain connects TRBV29-1 to TRBJ1-2; 7 nucleotides match TRBD1. The CDR3 consists of 14 residues. Trimming removed 3 bases from V and 4 bases from J; junction bases left unmatched: 8. Per germline, CDR1 SQVTM and CDR2 ANQGSEA. CDR3 in DNA: TGCAGCGTTGAGGGACAGCGGCGGGGCTATGGCTACACCTTC. Translating gives CSVEGQRRGYGYTF. The complete variable domain, with remaining parts taken from reference TRBV29-1 and TRBJ1-2, reads SAVISQKPSRDICQRGTSLTIQCQVDSQVTMMFWYRQQPGQSLTLIATANQGSEATYESGFVIDKFPISRPNLTFSTLTVSNMSPEDSSIYLCSVEGQRRGYGYTFGSGTRLTVV.

The chain couples TRBV9 to TRBJ2-3, with 14 bases fitting TRBD2. The CDR3 contains 17 residues. The V segment lost 4 bases and the J segment 2 bases; nucleotides outside the gene matches: 6. Germline lookup yields CDR1 SGDLS and CDR2 YYNGEE. CDR3: CASSPRLAGGVTDTQYF. In DNA, the CDR3 is TGTGCCAGCAGCCCTCGACTAGCGGGGGGGGTCACAGATACGCAGTATTTT.

The CDR3 bases are TGTGCCATCAGCGAGCCCACAGGGTTCTCCTACGAGCAGTACTTC. Protein product: CAISEPTGFSYEQYF. The chain links TRBV10-3 to TRBJ2-7; D perhaps matches TRBD1 (6 bases). CDR1 is ENHRY and CDR2 is SYGVKD in the germline V gene. This CDR3 has 15 residues. Trimming shortened V by 6 bases and J by 0 bases, and 15 bases separated the two germline ends.

This chain uses TRBV7-7 with TRBJ1-2; the D gene is possibly TRBD1 (5 bases). The germline gives CDR1 SSHAT, CDR2 FNYEAQ (reference sequence). V was pared by 5 bases and J by 5 bases, with 12 bases between. CDR3 size: 13 residues. CDR3 amino acids: CASSHSGRYGYTF. As DNA, the CDR3 is TGTGCCAGCAGCCACTCAGGGCGGTATGGCTACACCTTC.

The chain carries TRBV5-6 and TRBJ2-1; tentatively, D is TRBD2 (9 bases). The germline gives CDR1 SGHDT, CDR2 YYEEEE. The CDR3 sequence is 16 residues long. Trimming shortened V by 4 bases and J by 5 bases, and 19 bases separated the two germline ends. The CDR3 sequence: CASSPGGGRADNEQFF. The CDR3 bases are TGTGCCAGCAGCCCAGGGGGCGGGAGGGCTGACAATGAGCAGTTCTTC.

In nucleotides, the CDR3 is TGTGCCAGTGGGCGGAACACCGGGGAGCTGTTTTTT. The encoded protein is CASGRNTGELFF. This chain connects TRBV11-2 to TRBJ2-2; no definite D call. The CDR3 loop spans 12 amino acids. V was trimmed by 9 bases and J by 1 base, leaving 6 bases between them. The germline V gene encodes CDR1 SGHAT and CDR2 FQNNGV.

The CDR3 nucleotides read TGTGCCAACCTGCGGGGGGTCGGCACAGATACGCAGTATTTT. It yields the protein CANLRGVGTDTQYF. The V call is TRBV2, the J call TRBJ2-3; 8 positions match TRBD2. J was trimmed by 1 base and V by 10 bases; bases with no gene match: 7. CDR1 and CDR2 from the germline V gene are SNHLY and FYNNEI. This CDR3 contains 14 residues.

The chain carries TRBV5-1 and TRBJ2-5, with TRBD2 identical over 7 bases. Germline CDR1 is SGHRS and CDR2 is YFSETQ. V shed 4 bases and J 3 bases; nucleotides not matched to a gene: 9. This CDR3 spans 15 amino acids. The CDR3 DNA follows: TGCGCCAGCAGCCCACAACCTAGCGGCGAAGAGACCCAGTACTTC. It encodes CASSPQPSGEETQYF.

The rearrangement joins TRBV5-6 to TRBJ2-3, with a tentative D call TRBD2 (5 bases). The ends were cut back, 2 bases at V and 6 bases at J, with 19 bases in the middle. This CDR3 is 16 amino acids long. CDR1 is SGHDT, CDR2 YYEEEE, per germline. The CDR3 DNA reads TGTGCCAGCAGCTTAACCCTAGCAAGCCTTCGTGATACGCAGTATTTT. It specifies CASSLTLASLRDTQYF.

The rearrangement joins TRBV11-2 to TRBJ1-1; D call uncertain. V gave up 1 base and J gave up 7 bases, with 10 bases separating them. The CDR3 sequence is 13 residues long. Germline V gives CDR1 SGHAT, CDR2 FQNNGV. The CDR3 sequence is CASSLAEGIEAFF. CDR3 nucleotides: TGTGCCAGCAGCTTAGCAGAGGGCATTGAAGCTTTCTTT.

This chain uses TRBV6-1 with TRBJ2-7; the match to TRBD1 covers 11 bases. Germline V gene lookup returns CDR1 MNHNS and CDR2 SASEGT. The CDR3 covers 15 residues. V lost 8 bases, J lost 3 bases, and 9 bases stayed unmatched. The CDR3 is CASLGPGQGVYEQYF. Written as DNA, the CDR3 is TGTGCCAGCCTCGGACCGGGACAGGGGGTCTACGAGCAGTACTTC.

The rearrangement joins TRBV14 to TRBJ1-3; D is ambiguous. Trimming removed 2 bases at V and 1 base at J, with 6 bases between. The CDR3 has 14 residues. Germline CDR1 SGHDN, CDR2 FVKESK. CDR3 sequence (DNA): TGTGCCAGCAGCCAAATTACTTCTGGAAACACCATATATTTT. As protein: CASSQITSGNTIYF.

The rearrangement joins TRBV5-1 to TRBJ2-7; no reliable D call. V was pared by 0 bases and J by 5 bases, with 6 bases between. Germline CDR1 reads SGHRS; CDR2 reads YFSETQ. The CDR3 is 12 amino acids. The CDR3 loop reads CASSLAFDEQYF. In nucleotides, the CDR3 is TGCGCCAGCAGCTTGGCCTTCGACGAGCAGTACTTC.

The DNA of the CDR3 is TGTGCCAGCTCGCCCGGGACAGGCGATCTGTACGAGCAGTACTTC. As protein: CASSPGTGDLYEQYF. The genes are TRBV18 and TRBJ2-7; 8 bases are a match to TRBD1. V dropped 6 bases and J dropped 4; count of bases not matched to a gene: 11. From germline, CDR1 is KGHSH and CDR2 LQKENI. The CDR3 is 15 amino acids.

V is TRBV18 and J is TRBJ2-1, with TRBD2 matching 12 bases. Per germline, CDR1 KGHSH and CDR2 LQKENI. The V gene end was trimmed by 6 bases and the J gene end by 1 base; junction bases not matched to a gene: 1. CDR3 length: 15 residues. The CDR3 nucleotides read TGTGCCAGCTCGCTAGCGGGAGGGTCCTACAATGAGCAGTTCTTC. This gives the protein CASSLAGGSYNEQFF. The complete variable domain, with remaining parts taken from reference TRBV18 and TRBJ2-1, reads NAGVMQNPRHLVRRRGQEARLRCSPMKGHSHVYWYRQLPEEGLKFMVYLQKENIIDESGMPKERFSAEFPKEGPSILRIQQVVRGDSAAYFCASSLAGGSYNEQFFGPGTRLTVL.

J is TRBJ2-7 and V is TRBV19, with D maybe TRBD1 (6 bases). The CDR3 is 13 residues long. Trimming pared 5 bases from V and 4 bases from J, leaving 12 bases between. Germline CDR1 reads LNHDA; CDR2 reads SQIVND (reference sequence). CDR3 residues: CASSGGAGYEQYF. CDR3 nucleotides: TGTGCCAGTAGTGGGGGCGCAGGTTACGAGCAGTACTTC. The whole variable domain, remainder taken from reference TRBV19 and TRBJ2-7, is DGGITQSPKYLFRKEGQNVTLSCEQNLNHDAMYWYRQDPGQGLRLIYYSQIVNDFQKGDIAEGYSVSREKKESFPLTVTSAQKNPTAFYLCASSGGAGYEQYFGPGTRLTVT.

This clone was recorded a few times. The chain links TRBV27 to TRBJ1-6; the D gene is possibly TRBD1 (6 bases). Between the trimmed V and J ends, which lost 0 bases and 6 bases, there was a span of 12 bases. The CDR3 consists of 16 residues. Germline loops: CDR1 MNHEY, CDR2 SMNVEV (reference sequence). The CDR3 DNA follows: TGTGCCAGCAGTTTATCGATTGTCAGGGGTAATTCACCCCTCCACTTT. As protein: CASSLSIVRGNSPLHF.